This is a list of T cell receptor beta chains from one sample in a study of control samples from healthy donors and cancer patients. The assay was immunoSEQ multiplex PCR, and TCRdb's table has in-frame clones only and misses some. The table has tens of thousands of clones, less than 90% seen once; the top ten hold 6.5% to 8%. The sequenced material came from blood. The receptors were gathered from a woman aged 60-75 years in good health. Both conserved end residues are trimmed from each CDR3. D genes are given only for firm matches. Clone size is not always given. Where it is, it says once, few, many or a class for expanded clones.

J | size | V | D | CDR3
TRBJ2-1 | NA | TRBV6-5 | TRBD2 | ASSWTSGNEQF
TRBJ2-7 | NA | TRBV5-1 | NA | ASSVNREGYEQY
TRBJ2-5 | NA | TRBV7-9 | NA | ASSFSGEETQY
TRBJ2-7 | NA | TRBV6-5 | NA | ASSPGRVYEQY
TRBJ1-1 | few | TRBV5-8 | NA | ASSLATDTEAF
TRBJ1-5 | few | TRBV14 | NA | ASSPQQGSQPQH
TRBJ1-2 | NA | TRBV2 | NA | ASSEGQRFGHGYT
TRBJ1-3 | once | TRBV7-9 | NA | ASSLWTDSGNTIY
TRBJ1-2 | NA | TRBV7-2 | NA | ASSFGRESYGYT
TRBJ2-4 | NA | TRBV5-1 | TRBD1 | ASSTGQAGWAKNIQY
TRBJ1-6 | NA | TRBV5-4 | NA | ASSARTLNSPLH
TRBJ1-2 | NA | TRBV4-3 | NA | ASSQDRTPGHGYT
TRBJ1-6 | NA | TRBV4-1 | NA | ASSQEPPFSPLH
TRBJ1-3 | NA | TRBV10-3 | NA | AIGPQQGATGNTIY
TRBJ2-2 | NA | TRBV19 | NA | ASSILAGQSTGELF
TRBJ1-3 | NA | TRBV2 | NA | ASSPGPGRRGIRNTIY
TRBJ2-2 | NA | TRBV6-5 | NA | ASSYDVATGELF
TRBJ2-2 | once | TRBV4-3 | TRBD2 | ANSQVLGLVNTGELF
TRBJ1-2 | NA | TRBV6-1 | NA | ASSENGGQYYGYT
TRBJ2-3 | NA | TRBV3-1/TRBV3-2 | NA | ASSQAGGRTDTQY
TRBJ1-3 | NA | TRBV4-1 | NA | ASSQDGARVDSGNTIY
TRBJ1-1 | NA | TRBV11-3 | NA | ASSLGGGQYTEAF